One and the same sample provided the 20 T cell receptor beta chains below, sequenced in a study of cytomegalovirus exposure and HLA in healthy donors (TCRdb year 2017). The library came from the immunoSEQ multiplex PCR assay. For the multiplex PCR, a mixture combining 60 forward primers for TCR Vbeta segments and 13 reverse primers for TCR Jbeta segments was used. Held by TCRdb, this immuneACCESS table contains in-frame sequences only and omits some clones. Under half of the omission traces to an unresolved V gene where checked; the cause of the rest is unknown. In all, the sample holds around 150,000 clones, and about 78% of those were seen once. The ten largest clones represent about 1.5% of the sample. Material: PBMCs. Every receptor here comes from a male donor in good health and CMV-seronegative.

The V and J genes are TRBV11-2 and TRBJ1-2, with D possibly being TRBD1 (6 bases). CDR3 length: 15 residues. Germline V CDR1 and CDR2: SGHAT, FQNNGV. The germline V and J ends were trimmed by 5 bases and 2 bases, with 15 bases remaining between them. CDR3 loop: CASSLTGGANYGYTF. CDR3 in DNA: TGTGCCAGCAGCCTCACTGGGGGGGCGAACTATGGCTACACCTTC. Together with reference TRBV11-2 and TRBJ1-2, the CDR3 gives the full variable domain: EAGVAQSPRYKIIEKRQSVAFWCNPISGHATLYWYQQILGQGPKLLIQFQNNGVVDDSQLPKDRFSAERLKGVDSTLKIQPAKLEDSAVYLCASSLTGGANYGYTFGSGTRLTVV.

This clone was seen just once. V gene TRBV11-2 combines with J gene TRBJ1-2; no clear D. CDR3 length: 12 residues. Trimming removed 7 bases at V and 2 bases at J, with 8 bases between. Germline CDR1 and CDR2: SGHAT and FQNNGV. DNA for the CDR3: TGTGCCAGCACCAACTTGAACTATGGCTACACCTTC. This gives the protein CASTNLNYGYTF.

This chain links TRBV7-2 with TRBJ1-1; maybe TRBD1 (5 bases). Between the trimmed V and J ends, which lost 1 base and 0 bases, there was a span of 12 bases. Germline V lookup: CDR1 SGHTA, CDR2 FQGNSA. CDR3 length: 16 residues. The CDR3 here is CASSLGVGRMNTEAFF. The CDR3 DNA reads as TGTGCCAGCAGCTTAGGGGTGGGGCGAATGAACACTGAAGCTTTCTTT.

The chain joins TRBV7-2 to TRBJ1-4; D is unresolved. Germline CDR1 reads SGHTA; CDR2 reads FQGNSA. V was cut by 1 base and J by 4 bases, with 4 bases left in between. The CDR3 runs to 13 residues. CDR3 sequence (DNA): TGTGCCAGCAGCTTAGACAGTAATGAAAAACTGTTTTTT. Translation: CASSLDSNEKLFF.

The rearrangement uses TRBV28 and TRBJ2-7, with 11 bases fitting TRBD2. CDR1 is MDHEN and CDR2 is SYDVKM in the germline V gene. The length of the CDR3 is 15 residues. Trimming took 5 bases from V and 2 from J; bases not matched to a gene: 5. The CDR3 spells CASSMGTSGTYEQYF. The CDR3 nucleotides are TGTGCCAGCAGTATGGGGACTAGCGGTACCTACGAGCAGTACTTC.

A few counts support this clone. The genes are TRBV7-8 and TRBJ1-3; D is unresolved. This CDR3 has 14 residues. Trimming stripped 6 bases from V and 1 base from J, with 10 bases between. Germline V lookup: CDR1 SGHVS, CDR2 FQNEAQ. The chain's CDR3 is CASRFGESGNTIYF. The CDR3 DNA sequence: TGTGCCAGCAGATTCGGTGAATCTGGAAACACCATATATTTT.

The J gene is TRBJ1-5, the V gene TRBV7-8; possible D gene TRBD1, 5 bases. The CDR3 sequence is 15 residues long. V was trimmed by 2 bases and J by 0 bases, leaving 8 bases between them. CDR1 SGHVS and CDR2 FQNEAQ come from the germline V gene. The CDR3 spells CASSLTGNSNQPQHF. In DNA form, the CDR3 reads TGTGCCAGCAGCTTAACAGGCAATAGCAATCAGCCCCAGCATTTT. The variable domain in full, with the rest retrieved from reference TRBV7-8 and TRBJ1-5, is GAGVSQSPRYKVAKRGQDVALRCDPISGHVSLFWYQQALGQGPEFLTYFQNEAQLDKSGLPSDRFFAERPEGSVSTLKIQRTQQEDSAVYLCASSLTGNSNQPQHFGDGTRLSIL.

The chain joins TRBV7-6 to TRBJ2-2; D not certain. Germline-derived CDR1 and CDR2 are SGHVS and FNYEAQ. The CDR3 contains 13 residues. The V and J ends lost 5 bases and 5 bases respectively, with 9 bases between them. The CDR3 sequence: CASSAGGTGELFF. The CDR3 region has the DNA TGTGCCAGCAGCGCCGGCGGTACCGGGGAGCTGTTTTTT.

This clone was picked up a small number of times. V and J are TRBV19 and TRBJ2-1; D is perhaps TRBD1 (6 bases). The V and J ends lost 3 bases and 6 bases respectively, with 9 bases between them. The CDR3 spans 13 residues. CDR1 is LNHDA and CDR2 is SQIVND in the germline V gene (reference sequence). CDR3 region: CASSIQGSNEQFF. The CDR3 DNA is TGTGCCAGTAGTATCCAGGGGAGCAATGAGCAGTTCTTC.

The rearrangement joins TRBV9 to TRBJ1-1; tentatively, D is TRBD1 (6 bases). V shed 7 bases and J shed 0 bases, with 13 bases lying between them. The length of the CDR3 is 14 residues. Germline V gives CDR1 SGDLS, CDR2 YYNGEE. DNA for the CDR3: TGTGCCAGCGGTACCGGGACATTGAACACTGAAGCTTTCTTT. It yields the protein CASGTGTLNTEAFF.

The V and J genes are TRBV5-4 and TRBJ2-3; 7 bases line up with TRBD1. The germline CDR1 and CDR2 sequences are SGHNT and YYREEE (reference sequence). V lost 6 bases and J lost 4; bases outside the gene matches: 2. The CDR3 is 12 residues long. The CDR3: CASTDRADTQYF. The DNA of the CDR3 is TGTGCCAGCACAGACAGGGCAGATACGCAGTATTTT.

The CDR3 loop reads CATSSKGEKLFF. The CDR3 DNA reads as TGTGCCACCTCCTCTAAGGGGGAAAAACTGTTTTTT. V gene TRBV15 combines with J gene TRBJ1-4, with D maybe TRBD1 (5 bases). V was trimmed by 8 bases and J by 8 bases, leaving 12 bases between them. The length of the CDR3 is 12 residues. Looked up from germline, CDR1 is LNHNV and CDR2 is YYDKDF (reference sequence).

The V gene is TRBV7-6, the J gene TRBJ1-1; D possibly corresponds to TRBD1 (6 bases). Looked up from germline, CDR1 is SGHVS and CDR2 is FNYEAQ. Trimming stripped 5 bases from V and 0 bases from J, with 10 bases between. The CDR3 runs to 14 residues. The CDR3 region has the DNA TGTGCCAGCAGCCCAGACAGGCTGAACACTGAAGCTTTCTTT. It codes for CASSPDRLNTEAFF.

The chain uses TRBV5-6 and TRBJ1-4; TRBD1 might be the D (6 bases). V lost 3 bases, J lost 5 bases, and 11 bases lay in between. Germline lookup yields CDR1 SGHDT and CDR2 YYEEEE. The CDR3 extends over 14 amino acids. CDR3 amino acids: CASSWGGLNEKLFF. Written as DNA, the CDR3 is TGTGCCAGCAGCTGGGGGGGCCTCAATGAAAAACTGTTTTTT.

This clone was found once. This chain's CDR3 is CASSVGVLSYEQYF. The CDR3 DNA follows: TGTGCCAGCAGCGTAGGAGTGCTCTCCTACGAGCAGTACTTC. This chain uses TRBV9 with TRBJ2-7; D gene unclear. Trimming stripped 0 bases from V and 0 bases from J, with 7 bases between. The CDR3 consists of 14 residues. Per the germline V gene, CDR1 is SGDLS and CDR2 is YYNGEE.

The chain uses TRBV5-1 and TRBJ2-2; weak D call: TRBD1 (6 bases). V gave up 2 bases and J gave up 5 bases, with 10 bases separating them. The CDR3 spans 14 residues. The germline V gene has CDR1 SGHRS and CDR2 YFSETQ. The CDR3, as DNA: TGCGCCAGCAGCTTATACAGGGAAACCGGGGAGCTGTTTTTT. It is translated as CASSLYRETGELFF.

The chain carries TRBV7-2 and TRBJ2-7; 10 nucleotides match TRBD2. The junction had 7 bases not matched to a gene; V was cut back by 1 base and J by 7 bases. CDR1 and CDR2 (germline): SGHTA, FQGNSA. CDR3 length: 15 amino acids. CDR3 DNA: TGTGCCAGCAGCTTAGGAGCGGGAGGGCCCAGGGAGCAGTACTTC. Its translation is CASSLGAGGPREQYF.

The CDR3 loop is CASSDLDRGGGYTF. CDR3 nucleotide sequence: TGTGCCAGCAGTGATCTTGACAGGGGCGGTGGCTACACCTTC. The rearrangement uses TRBV6-4 and TRBJ1-2; 8 nucleotides line up with TRBD1. V shed 3 bases, J shed 7 bases, and the junction held 7 bases outside the gene matches. Germline lookup yields CDR1 MRHNA and CDR2 SNTAGT. The CDR3 extends over 14 amino acids.

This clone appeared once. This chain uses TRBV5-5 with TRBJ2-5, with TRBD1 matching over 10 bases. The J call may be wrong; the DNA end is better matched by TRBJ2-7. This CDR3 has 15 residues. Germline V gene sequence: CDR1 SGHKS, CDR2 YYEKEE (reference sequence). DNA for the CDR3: TGTGCCAGCAGCTTGGGGGGGGGACAGGGGTACGAGCAGTACTTC. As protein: CASSLGGGQGYEQYF.

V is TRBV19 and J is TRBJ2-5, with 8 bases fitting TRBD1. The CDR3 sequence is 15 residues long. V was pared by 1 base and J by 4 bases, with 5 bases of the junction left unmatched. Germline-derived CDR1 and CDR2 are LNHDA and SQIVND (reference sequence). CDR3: CASSIGDRGIETQYF. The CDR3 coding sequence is TGTGCCAGTAGTATAGGTGACAGGGGAATAGAGACCCAGTACTTC.